The rows below give T cell receptor beta chains drawn from one sample of a study of Ad26.COV2.S vaccination and SARS-CoV-2 variants. Profiling relied on immunoSEQ multiplex PCR, and the TCRdb table lists in-frame clones only, not all of them. The sample yields around 450,000 clones, 80% to 90% seen once. The sequencing used peripheral blood, collected in a trial of Ad26.COV2.S vaccine versus placebo. The source is a person between 18 and 65 years old who received the Ad26.COV2.S COVID-19 vaccine or a placebo. Both conserved end residues are part of each CDR3. D genes are given only for firm matches. The listing skips clone size in some rows; elsewhere it reads once, few, many or a size class.

clone size: .
V gene: TRBV7-8
J gene: TRBJ2-7
D gene: TRBD1
CDR3 protein: CASSLALQGAGYEQYF
CDR3 DNA: TGTGCCAGCAGCTTAGCGCTCCAGGGGGCGGGATACGAGCAGTACTTC

clone size: .
V gene: TRBV5-1
J gene: TRBJ2-5
D gene: .
CDR3 protein: CASSQNAGPLTQETQYF
CDR3 DNA: TGCGCCAGCAGCCAGAACGCGGGACCGCTGACGCAAGAGACCCAGTACTTC

clone size: .
V gene: TRBV3-1/TRBV3-2
J gene: TRBJ2-2
D gene: .
CDR3 protein: CASSPTGRGNRELFF
CDR3 DNA: TGTGCCAGCAGCCCTACGGGCAGGGGTAACCGGGAGCTGTTTTTT

clone size: .
V gene: TRBV28
J gene: TRBJ1-6
D gene: .
CDR3 protein: CASSRITKGAPLHF
CDR3 DNA: TGTGCCAGCAGTCGAATAACAAAAGGGGCCCCCCTCCACTTT

clone size: once
V gene: TRBV11-3
J gene: TRBJ2-2
D gene: TRBD1
CDR3 protein: CASSLDVAGGNTGELFF
CDR3 DNA: TGTGCCAGCAGCTTAGATGTAGCAGGGGGTAACACCGGGGAGCTGTTTTTT

clone size: .
V gene: TRBV19
J gene: TRBJ2-3
D gene: .
CDR3 protein: CASSIARDELTQYF
CDR3 DNA: TGTGCCAGTAGTATAGCCAGGGACGAGCTTACGCAGTATTTT

clone size: .
V gene: TRBV11-2
J gene: TRBJ2-1
D gene: .
CDR3 protein: CASSRNRDEQFF
CDR3 DNA: TGTGCCAGCAGCCGCAACAGGGATGAGCAGTTCTTC

clone size: .
V gene: TRBV28
J gene: TRBJ1-5
D gene: TRBD1
CDR3 protein: CASTKRGQGALQPQHF
CDR3 DNA: TGTGCCAGCACCAAACGAGGACAGGGGGCACTTCAGCCCCAGCATTTT

clone size: .
V gene: TRBV7-3
J gene: TRBJ2-1
D gene: .
CDR3 protein: CASSLTLAASYNEQFF
CDR3 DNA: TGTGCCAGCAGCTTAACCCTGGCAGCCTCCTACAATGAGCAGTTCTTC

clone size: .
V gene: TRBV19
J gene: TRBJ1-1
D gene: .
CDR3 protein: CASRDPFGGMNTEAFF
CDR3 DNA: TGTGCCAGTAGGGACCCCTTTGGGGGCATGAACACTGAAGCTTTCTTT

clone size: .
V gene: TRBV24-1
J gene: TRBJ2-1
D gene: TRBD2
CDR3 protein: CATSDLKASGGYNEQFF
CDR3 DNA: TGTGCCACCAGTGATTTGAAGGCCAGCGGGGGCTACAATGAGCAGTTCTTC

clone size: few
V gene: TRBV2
J gene: TRBJ2-5
D gene: .
CDR3 protein: CASFGETQYF
CDR3 DNA: TGTGCCAGTTTCGGGGAGACCCAGTACTTC

clone size: .
V gene: TRBV7-2
J gene: TRBJ1-2
D gene: TRBD1
CDR3 protein: CASSAPGQGGAVTYGYTF
CDR3 DNA: TGTGCCAGCAGCGCACCGGGACAGGGAGGTGCCGTGACCTATGGCTACACCTTC

clone size: .
V gene: TRBV4-2
J gene: TRBJ2-3
D gene: .
CDR3 protein: CASSPEVGTGTPTDTQYF
CDR3 DNA: TGTGCCAGCAGCCCAGAGGTGGGAACGGGCACGCCCACAGATACGCAGTATTTT

clone size: .
V gene: TRBV5-1
J gene: TRBJ2-2
D gene: TRBD2
CDR3 protein: CASSAKLAGETGELFF
CDR3 DNA: TGCGCCAGCAGCGCCAAACTAGCGGGAGAGACCGGGGAGCTGTTTTTT

clone size: .
V gene: TRBV30
J gene: TRBJ2-3
D gene: .
CDR3 protein: CAWSVTGDTQYF
CDR3 DNA: TGTGCCTGGAGTGTGACAGGAGATACGCAGTATTTT

clone size: .
V gene: TRBV28
J gene: TRBJ1-5
D gene: .
CDR3 protein: CASTPHRTFNQPQHF
CDR3 DNA: TGTGCCAGCACCCCGCACAGGACTTTTAATCAGCCCCAGCATTTT

clone size: few
V gene: TRBV7-2
J gene: TRBJ1-2
D gene: .
CDR3 protein: CASSPGFSYGYTF
CDR3 DNA: TGTGCCAGCAGCCCCGGCTTTAGCTATGGCTACACCTTC

clone size: once
V gene: TRBV18
J gene: TRBJ1-2
D gene: TRBD1
CDR3 protein: CASSEGQDYGYTF
CDR3 DNA: TGTGCCAGCTCGGAGGGACAGGACTATGGCTACACCTTC

clone size: .
V gene: TRBV11-2
J gene: TRBJ2-5
D gene: .
CDR3 protein: CASSTSRAGQETQYF
CDR3 DNA: TGTGCCAGCAGCACGTCTCGAGCAGGCCAAGAGACCCAGTACTTC

clone size: .
V gene: TRBV18
J gene: TRBJ1-1
D gene: .
CDR3 protein: CASSPSGNTEAFF
CDR3 DNA: TGTGCCAGCTCACCCTCGGGGAACACTGAAGCTTTCTTT

clone size: .
V gene: TRBV6-4
J gene: TRBJ2-1
D gene: .
CDR3 protein: CASSDSRGGPYNEQFF
CDR3 DNA: TGTGCCAGCAGTGACTCGAGGGGGGGCCCCTACAATGAGCAGTTCTTC

clone size: .
V gene: TRBV19
J gene: TRBJ2-2
D gene: .
CDR3 protein: CASSIEYTGELFF
CDR3 DNA: TGTGCCAGTAGTATAGAGTACACCGGGGAGCTGTTTTTT

clone size: once
V gene: TRBV25-1
J gene: TRBJ2-7
D gene: .
CDR3 protein: CASSEFFGSEQYF
CDR3 DNA: TGTGCCAGCAGTGAATTTTTCGGGTCCGAGCAGTACTTC

clone size: few
V gene: TRBV2
J gene: TRBJ1-6
D gene: TRBD1
CDR3 protein: CASSAGTDLSPLHF
CDR3 DNA: TGTGCCAGCAGCGCCGGGACAGACCTATCACCCCTCCACTTT

clone size: few
V gene: TRBV19
J gene: TRBJ2-2
D gene: TRBD1
CDR3 protein: CASSIRWDRGSGELFF
CDR3 DNA: TGTGCCAGTAGTATCCGTTGGGACAGGGGTTCCGGGGAGCTGTTTTTT

clone size: few
V gene: TRBV3-1/TRBV3-2
J gene: TRBJ1-1
D gene: .
CDR3 protein: CASSHAPGVIEAFF
CDR3 DNA: TGTGCCAGCAGCCATGCGCCCGGGGTCATAGAAGCTTTCTTT

clone size: .
V gene: TRBV15
J gene: TRBJ2-7
D gene: TRBD2
CDR3 protein: CATSRDPGTSGTSYEQYF
CDR3 DNA: TGTGCCACCAGCAGAGATCCCGGGACTAGCGGAACCTCCTACGAGCAGTACTTC

clone size: .
V gene: TRBV7-9
J gene: TRBJ2-5
D gene: .
CDR3 protein: CASSLALNQETQYF
CDR3 DNA: TGTGCCAGCAGCTTAGCCCTGAACCAAGAGACCCAGTACTTC

clone size: .
V gene: TRBV5-1
J gene: TRBJ2-1
D gene: TRBD2
CDR3 protein: CASSLASGLLNEQFF
CDR3 DNA: TGCGCCAGCAGCTTGGCCTCGGGACTACTCAATGAGCAGTTCTTC

clone size: .
V gene: TRBV6-5
J gene: TRBJ2-7
D gene: .
CDR3 protein: CASRRTASYEQYF
CDR3 DNA: TGTGCCAGTAGAAGGACAGCTTCCTACGAGCAGTACTTC

clone size: .
V gene: TRBV9
J gene: TRBJ2-7
D gene: .
CDR3 protein: CASSAGALSYEQYF
CDR3 DNA: TGTGCCAGCAGCGCTGGGGCTCTCTCCTACGAGCAGTACTTC

clone size: .
V gene: TRBV21-1
J gene: TRBJ1-1
D gene: .
CDR3 protein: CASSKDWTGRGTEAFF
CDR3 DNA: TGTGCCAGCAGCAAAGACTGGACAGGGCGGGGGACTGAAGCTTTCTTT

clone size: .
V gene: TRBV12-3/TRBV12-4
J gene: TRBJ2-7
D gene: .
CDR3 protein: CASSNRAEQYF
CDR3 DNA: TGTGCCAGCAGCAACAGGGCCGAGCAGTACTTC

clone size: .
V gene: TRBV10-3
J gene: TRBJ1-2
D gene: .
CDR3 protein: CAISEGWSYTF
CDR3 DNA: TGTGCCATCAGTGAAGGGTGGAGCTACACCTTC

clone size: .
V gene: TRBV27
J gene: TRBJ2-1
D gene: .
CDR3 protein: CASSYGSYNEQFF
CDR3 DNA: TGTGCCAGCAGTTACGGATCTTACAATGAGCAGTTCTTC

clone size: .
V gene: TRBV6-5
J gene: TRBJ1-4
D gene: .
CDR3 protein: CASSPRPSLNEKLFF
CDR3 DNA: TGTGCCAGCAGTCCCCGGCCCAGCCTTAATGAAAAACTGTTTTTT